The 30 T cell receptor beta chains presented below share a single source sample, sequenced in a study of human T cells and chemical hapten exposure (dated by TCRdb to the early 2020s). The method was RACE. Sequenced on a NextSeq 500. The raw public data were reprocessed by TCRdb itself: fastp quality trimming at Q25, MiXCR clonotype calling, in-frame beta chains only. Here each entry gathers all rows of one CDR3 protein and keeps the most common genes and DNA. This sample is represented by around 300,000 distinct CDR3 sequences; around 7% of them were singletons. About 8% of the sample is taken by the ten largest. Taken with the paper, the label for time point translates to: patch test 1, 2 weeks after DPC sensitization. Reading the label with the study, this specimen's treatment or condition is: therapeutic diphenylcyclopropenone sensitization with weekly scalp DPC. Sequencing used whole blood, obtained in connection with sensitization to the hapten diphenylcyclopropenone (DPC). These receptors were obtained from a woman aged 18 to 35 with alopecia areata. Some clones in this sample may be carry-over from other donors' samples.

This clonotype has only a few counts. The chain joins TRBV15 to TRBJ1-5; D gene ambiguous. Trimming took off 0 bases at V and 0 bases at J, with 15 bases between the two ends. The CDR3 consists of 18 residues. The germline CDR1 and CDR2 sequences are LNHNV and YYDKDF (reference sequence). CDR3: CATSRDLSGPLSNQPQHF. In DNA form, the CDR3 reads TGTGCCACCAGCAGAGATCTATCTGGGCCTCTTAGCAATCAGCCCCAGCATTTT.

J is TRBJ1-1 and V is TRBV27; D unclear. This CDR3 comprises 14 residues. The V end lost 0 bases, the J end lost 1 base, and 6 bases lay between the germline ends. CDR1 and CDR2 (germline): MNHEY, SMNVEV (reference sequence). The CDR3 DNA sequence: TGTGCCAGCAGTTTATCGGCCAGGAACACTGAAGCTTTCTTT. It specifies CASSLSARNTEAFF.

This clonotype was detected many times. The chain has TRBV4-1 and TRBJ2-5; 8 bases line up with TRBD1. V lost 4 bases, J lost 5 bases, and 6 bases stayed unmatched. In germline, CDR1 is MGHRA, CDR2 YSYEKL. The CDR3 runs to 14 residues. The CDR3 DNA is TGCGCCAGCAGCCGGGGACAGGTCGTGGAGACCCAGTACTTC. It is translated as CASSRGQVVETQYF.

This sequence joins TRBV5-8 and TRBJ1-5; D remains ambiguous. The V gene's germline CDR1 is SGHTS and CDR2 YDEGEE. Between the trimmed V and J ends, which lost 4 bases and 5 bases, there was a span of 13 bases. This CDR3 is 14 amino acids long. The DNA of the CDR3 is TGTGCCAGCAGCCTCCTGGGCGGTTATCAGCCCCAGCATTTT. Translating gives CASSLLGGYQPQHF.

CDR3 nucleotides: TGTGCCAGCAGCTTAGTACAGGGGGACGCAGATACGCAGTATTTT. Translating gives CASSLVQGDADTQYF. This sequence joins TRBV11-3 and TRBJ2-3; 8 nucleotides agree with TRBD1. This CDR3 spans 15 amino acids. V gave up 1 base and J gave up 4 bases; unmatched junction bases: 4. Germline V gene data show CDR1 as SGHNT and CDR2 as YENEEA.

This rearrangement joins TRBV7-2 to TRBJ1-5; D remains ambiguous. The ends were cut back, 5 bases at V and 2 bases at J, with 16 bases in the middle. The CDR3 consists of 16 residues. Germline V gene sequence: CDR1 SGHTA, CDR2 FQGNSA. Here the CDR3 reads CASSRNVLPGNQPQHF. In DNA form, the CDR3 reads TGTGCCAGCAGCCGAAACGTCCTCCCCGGCAATCAGCCCCAGCATTTT.

This clonotype occurred many times. The chain carries TRBV12-3 or TRBV12-4 and TRBJ1-2; 8 bases match TRBD1. This CDR3 comprises 14 residues. Trimming removed 6 bases from V and 4 bases from J; junction bases left unmatched: 7. CDR3 residues: CASSPRGRGYGYTF. DNA for the CDR3: TGTGCCAGCAGCCCCAGGGGGCGCGGCTATGGCTACACCTTC.

This clonotype has just a few counts. The chain couples TRBV28 to TRBJ2-5; possible D gene TRBD1, 6 bases. The germline V gene encodes CDR1 MDHEN and CDR2 SYDVKM. Deletions cut 2 bases from V and 13 bases from J, with 14 bases between. The CDR3 consists of 12 residues. The CDR3 DNA is TGTGCCAGCAGTTTAGGCACAGGGCTGCGGTACTTC. Its translation: CASSLGTGLRYF.

This clonotype was found many times. The chain recombines TRBV5-5 with TRBJ2-3, with unresolved D. From germline, CDR1 is SGHKS and CDR2 YYEKEE (reference sequence). This CDR3 region has 13 residues. V was trimmed by 7 bases and J by 8 bases, leaving 17 bases between them. CDR3 region: CASYRPGAGTQYF. As DNA, the CDR3 is TGTGCCAGCTATCGCCCTGGAGCTGGTACGCAGTATTTT. Variable domain in full (rest from reference TRBV5-5 and TRBJ2-3): DAGVTQSPTHLIKTRGQQVTLRCSPISGHKSVSWYQQVLGQGPQFIFQYYEKEERGRGNFPDRFSARQFPNYSSELNVNALLLGDSALYLCASYRPGAGTQYFGPGTRLTVL.

This chain uses TRBV12-3 or TRBV12-4 with TRBJ2-5; D tentatively fits TRBD1 or TRBD2 (5 bases each). The CDR3 has 15 residues. The V end was cut by 1 base, the J end by 0 bases, with 9 bases between. The CDR3 sequence is CASSLGGRNQETQYF. In DNA, the CDR3 is TGTGCCAGCAGTTTAGGGGGACGGAACCAAGAGACCCAGTACTTC.

The sample holds one count of this clonotype. Since a much larger clone is just one base distant, this may be a read error. No conserved phenylalanine or tryptophan is present at the end of the CDR3, so a read error is the likely explanation. V is TRBV5-1 and J is TRBJ2-2, with D tentatively TRBD1 or TRBD2 (5 bases each). In germline, CDR1 is SGHRS, CDR2 YFSETQ. V lost 5 bases and J 1 base, leaving 9 bases between the germline ends. This CDR3 region has 14 residues. CDR3 region: CASRGTMNTGELFY. CDR3 DNA sequence: TGCGCCAGCAGAGGGACGATGAACACCGGGGAGCTGTTTTAT.

The sample holds a few counts of this clonotype. The V call is TRBV3-1, the J call TRBJ1-1; D gene ambiguous. The germline V and J ends were trimmed by 4 bases and 5 bases, with 14 bases remaining between them. CDR1 is LGHDT and CDR2 is YNNKEL in the germline V gene (reference sequence). The CDR3 loop spans 14 amino acids. CDR3 loop: CASSRGEDKTEAFF. CDR3 sequence (DNA): TGTGCCAGCAGCCGCGGGGAAGATAAGACTGAAGCTTTCTTT. Complete variable domain (other parts from reference TRBV3-1 and TRBJ1-1): DTAVSQTPKYLVTQMGNDKSIKCEQNLGHDTMYWYKQDSKKFLKIMFSYNNKELIINETVPNRFSPKSPDKAHLNLHINSLELGDSAVYFCASSRGEDKTEAFFGQGTRLTVV.

This clonotype appeared a few times. This chain connects TRBV5-1 to TRBJ2-5; 8 bases fit TRBD2. This CDR3 comprises 16 residues. V lost 5 bases and J lost 3; bases outside the gene matches: 12. Germline lookup yields CDR1 SGHRS and CDR2 YFSETQ. Here the CDR3 DNA reads TGCGCCAGCAGATATAGCGGGACGGACCCGAAAGAGACCCAGTACTTC. This gives the protein CASRYSGTDPKETQYF.

This clonotype was seen repeatedly, ten times or more. CDR3 amino acids: CASGAPQGSEQYF. The CDR3 nucleotides are TGTGCCAGCGGCGCGCCTCAGGGGAGCGAGCAGTACTTC. The chain combines TRBV6-6 with TRBJ2-7; TRBD1 might be the D (6 bases). V lost 8 bases, J lost 6 bases, and 17 bases lay in between. The CDR3 loop spans 13 amino acids. CDR1 and CDR2 (germline): MNHNY, SVGAGI (reference sequence).

The V call is TRBV6-5, the J call TRBJ1-2, with D perhaps TRBD1 (5 bases). The CDR3 length is 13 residues. Germline CDR1 MNHEY, CDR2 SVGAGI. The V gene lost 5 bases and the J gene lost 8 bases, with 15 bases spanning the gap. The CDR3 protein is CASSMGQLLGYTF. In DNA, the CDR3 is TGTGCCAGCAGTATGGGGCAGCTACTAGGCTACACCTTC.

This clonotype was observed many times. The chain is built from TRBV6-1 and TRBJ1-5; no definite D call. V lost 4 bases and J lost 2, with 12 bases in between. This CDR3 has 15 residues. Germline V gene data show CDR1 as MNHNS and CDR2 as SASEGT. Here the CDR3 reads CASSANFVGNQPQHF. The CDR3 DNA reads TGTGCCAGCAGTGCCAATTTCGTTGGCAATCAGCCCCAGCATTTT.

This clonotype occurred a few times. The chain employs TRBV12-3 or TRBV12-4 and TRBJ2-1; the D gene is possibly TRBD2 (7 bases). The CDR3 is made up of 16 amino acids. V gave up 2 bases and J gave up 12 bases, with 23 bases separating them. CDR3 coding DNA: TGTGCCAGCAGTTTAAGGGGGGGTGACCCGAGGATCGGGCAGTTCTTC. The encoded protein is CASSLRGGDPRIGQFF.

The chain recombines TRBV24-1 with TRBJ2-1, with D tentatively TRBD2 (5 bases). Per germline, CDR1 KGHDR and CDR2 SFDVKD. The ends were cut back, 0 bases at V and 0 bases at J, with 11 bases in the middle. The CDR3 runs 17 residues. CDR3 sequence: CATSDLFREGSYNEQFF. In DNA, the CDR3 is TGTGCCACCAGTGATTTGTTCCGAGAGGGCTCCTACAATGAGCAGTTCTTC.

The chain is built from TRBV4-3 and TRBJ1-5, with D perhaps matching TRBD1 (6 bases). The V gene's germline CDR1 is LGHNA and CDR2 YSLEER. The CDR3 has 16 amino acids. Trimming removed 0 bases from V and 1 base from J, with 10 bases in between. The CDR3 DNA reads as TGCGCCAGCAGCCAAGATTTCGGACAGAGCAATCAGCCCCAGCATTTT. Translated: CASSQDFGQSNQPQHF.

This clonotype was seen more than once but under ten times. The chain couples TRBV5-6 to TRBJ2-7; D is uncertain. The germline gives CDR1 SGHDT, CDR2 YYEEEE. With 6 bases removed from V and 3 bases from J, the gap between germline ends came to 16 bases. The CDR3 totals 14 residues. Here the CDR3 DNA reads TGTGCCAGCACCCGGACGGAAAATCGCTACGAGCAGTACTTC. Its protein product is CASTRTENRYEQYF.

The sample holds a few counts of this clonotype. This chain connects TRBV21-1 to TRBJ1-2. TRBV21-1 is assigned pseudogene status. The CDR3 contains 14 residues. The CDR3 DNA reads as TGTGCCAGCAACGAGTGCCGTTTCTACTATGGCTACACCTTC. This sequence encodes CASNECRFYYGYTF.

This clonotype was seen only a few times. The gene calls are TRBV28 and TRBJ1-1; 9 nucleotides align to TRBD1. Losses at the gene ends were 6 bases for V and 5 bases for J; bases not matched to a gene: 10. This CDR3 has 15 residues. Germline V gene sequence: CDR1 MDHEN, CDR2 SYDVKM. This CDR3 is CASRQTGGAYTEAFF. The CDR3 DNA sequence: TGTGCCAGCAGACAAACAGGGGGCGCATATACTGAAGCTTTCTTT.

This clonotype was seen many times. The chain combines TRBV12-3 or TRBV12-4 with TRBJ2-5; D not resolved. The CDR3 has 13 residues. Trimming left V 1 base short and J 3 bases short, with 6 bases between. The CDR3 is CASSLGLEETQYF. CDR3 nucleotide sequence: TGTGCCAGCAGTTTAGGGTTAGAAGAGACCCAGTACTTC.

This chain connects TRBV20-1 to TRBJ2-1; 9 bases match TRBD2. The CDR3 extends over 14 amino acids. From germline, CDR1 is DFQATT and CDR2 SNEGSKA (reference sequence). V was clipped by 2 bases and J by 5 bases; unmatched bases: 4. The CDR3: CSARLAGPNNEQFF. CDR3 sequence (DNA): TGCAGTGCTAGACTAGCGGGGCCCAACAATGAGCAGTTCTTC.

The table lists this clonotype with a few counts. The chain carries TRBV7-2 and TRBJ2-1, with D maybe TRBD1 (6 bases). Germline CDR1 is SGHTA and CDR2 is FQGNSA. V lost 1 base and J 2 bases, leaving 12 bases between the germline ends. The CDR3 length is 16 residues. This CDR3 reads CASSLVGTRPYNEQFF. The CDR3 nucleotides read TGTGCCAGCAGCTTAGTGGGGACACGCCCCTACAATGAGCAGTTCTTC.

A few counts support this clonotype. For the CDR3, the DNA is TGCAGCCAGACTAGCGGGGTTCAAGAGACCCAGTACTTC. Translated, it gives CSQTSGVQETQYF. The V call is TRBV20-1, the J call TRBJ2-5, with TRBD2 matching over 11 bases. Germline assignment: CDR1 DFQATT and CDR2 SNEGSKA (reference sequence). The CDR3 length is 13 residues.

This clonotype occurred a few times. Written as DNA, the CDR3 is TGTGCCAGCAGTTCGAGTGCCCGGAGCACTGAAGCTTTCTTT. As protein: CASSSSARSTEAFF. The chain has TRBV6-2 or TRBV6-3 and TRBJ1-1; no clear D gene. CDR3 length equals 14 residues. The germline gives CDR1 MNHEY, CDR2 SVGEGT. V shed 4 bases and J shed 4 bases, with 13 bases lying between them.

This clonotype occurred many times. V is TRBV12-3 or TRBV12-4 and J is TRBJ2-3; D unclear. The CDR3 extends over 12 amino acids. The germline V and J ends were trimmed by 5 bases and 5 bases, with 8 bases remaining between them. This chain's CDR3 is CASSPYEDTQYF. CDR3 DNA: TGTGCCAGCAGTCCATATGAAGATACGCAGTATTTT.

This chain connects TRBV29-1 to TRBJ1-1, with 10 bases identical to TRBD1. Trimming at V came to 8 bases and at J to 4 bases, leaving 4 bases not matched to a gene. The CDR3 loop spans 12 amino acids. In germline, CDR1 is SQVTM, CDR2 ANQGSEA. The CDR3 DNA reads TGCAGCACCCGGGACAGGGGCACTGAAGCTTTCTTT. Its translation: CSTRDRGTEAFF.

Ten or more counts support this clonotype. The rearrangement uses TRBV20-1 and TRBJ2-1; TRBD2 matches at 8 bases. With 4 bases clipped from V and 6 bases from J, the junction kept 5 bases outside the gene matches. Germline V lookup: CDR1 DFQATT, CDR2 SNEGSKA (reference sequence). CDR3 size: 13 residues. This CDR3 is CSANSGERNEQFF. CDR3 DNA sequence: TGCAGTGCTAATAGCGGGGAACGCAATGAGCAGTTCTTC.